This TCR beta chain was documented in a study of blood T cell repertoires in COVID-19. Study-level background: Sites across the United States, Italy and Spain contributed samples from acute and convalescent COVID-19. In each case, the material was cDNA or gDNA derived from T cells, B-cell-depleted T cells, or PBMCs.

This table comes from immunoSEQ multiplex PCR, and its TCRdb copy is limited to in-frame clones, with some not included. The data hold just over 250,000 clones, with around 92% observed a single time. Enrolment of Seattle patients took place during active infection, and they were followed longitudinally. Sequencing input: peripheral blood. The sequence came from a person aged 18 to 29 with COVID-19, enrolled during active disease.

CDR3 sequence reads: CASSARPGGGSNEQFF. CDR3 DNA: TGTGCCAGCAGCGCCAGACCTGGGGGGGGGAGCAATGAGCAGTTCTTC. The V gene is TRBV6-4, the J gene TRBJ2-1, with TRBD2 matching 7 bases. V lost 6 bases to trimming and J lost 6 bases; unmatched junction nucleotides: 14. The CDR3 has 16 amino acids. Germline V gene sequence: CDR1 MRHNA, CDR2 SNTAGT.